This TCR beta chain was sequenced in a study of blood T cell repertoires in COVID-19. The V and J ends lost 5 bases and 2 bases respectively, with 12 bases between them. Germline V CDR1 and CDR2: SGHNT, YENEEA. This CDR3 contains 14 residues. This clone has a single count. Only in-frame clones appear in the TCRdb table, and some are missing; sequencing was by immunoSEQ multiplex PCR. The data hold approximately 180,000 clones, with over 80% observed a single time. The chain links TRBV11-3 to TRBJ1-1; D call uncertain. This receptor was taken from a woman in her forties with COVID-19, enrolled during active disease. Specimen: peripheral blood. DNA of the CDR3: TGTGCCAGCAGCCTATACCCGGGAAACACTGAAGCTTTCTTT. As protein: CASSLYPGNTEAFF. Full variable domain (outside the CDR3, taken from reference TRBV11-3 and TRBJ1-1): EAGVVQSPRYKIIEKKQPVAFWCNPISGHNTLYWYLQNLGQGPELLIRYENEEAVDDSQLPKDRFSAERLKGVDSTLKIQPAELGDSAVYLCASSLYPGNTEAFFGQGTRLTVV.